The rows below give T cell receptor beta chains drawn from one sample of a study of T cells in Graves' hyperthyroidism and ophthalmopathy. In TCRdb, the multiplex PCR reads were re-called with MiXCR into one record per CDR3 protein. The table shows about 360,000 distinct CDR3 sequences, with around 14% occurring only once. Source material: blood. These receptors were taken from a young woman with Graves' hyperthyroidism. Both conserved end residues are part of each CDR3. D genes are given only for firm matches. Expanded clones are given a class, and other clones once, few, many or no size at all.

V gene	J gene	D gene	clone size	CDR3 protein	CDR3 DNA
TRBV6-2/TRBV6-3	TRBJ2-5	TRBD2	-	CASPLAGGKEETQYF	TGTGCCAGCCCTCTAGCGGGAGGGAAGGAGGAGACCCAGTACTTC
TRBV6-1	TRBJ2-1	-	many	CASSLGTRSYNEQFF	TGTGCCAGCAGCCTTGGGACCCGCTCCTACAATGAGCAGTTCTTC
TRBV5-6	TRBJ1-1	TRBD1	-	CASSRRLTTGNSEAFF	TGTGCCAGCAGCCGACGACTCACGACAGGGAATTCTGAAGCTTTCTTT
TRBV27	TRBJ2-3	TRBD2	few	CASSFATSGGATDTQYF	TGTGCCAGCAGTTTTGCGACTAGCGGGGGGGCCACAGATACGCAGTATTTT
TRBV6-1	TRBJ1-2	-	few	CASSSRGGYTF	TGTGCCAGCAGTTCTCGGGGTGGCTACACCTTC
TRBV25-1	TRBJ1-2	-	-	CASSEFNYGYTF	TGTGCCAGCAGTGAGTTCAACTATGGCTACACCTTC
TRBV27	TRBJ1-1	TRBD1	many	CASSLRQGVRGEAFF	TGTGCCAGCAGTCTACGACAGGGGGTTAGGGGTGAAGCTTTCTTT
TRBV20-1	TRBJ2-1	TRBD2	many	CSANGGSGGSSYNEQFF	TGCAGTGCTAATGGTGGTAGCGGGGGAAGCTCCTACAATGAGCAGTTCTTC
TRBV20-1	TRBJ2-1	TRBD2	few	CSARLAGGPYNEQFF	TGCAGTGCTCGACTAGCGGGGGGACCTTACAATGAGCAGTTCTTC
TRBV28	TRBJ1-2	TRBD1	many	CASSRQGVGYTF	TGTGCCAGCAGTCGACAGGGCGTGGGCTACACCTTC
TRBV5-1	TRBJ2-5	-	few	CASSLGQRAWETQYF	TGCGCCAGCAGCTTGGGGCAGAGGGCTTGGGAGACCCAGTACTTC